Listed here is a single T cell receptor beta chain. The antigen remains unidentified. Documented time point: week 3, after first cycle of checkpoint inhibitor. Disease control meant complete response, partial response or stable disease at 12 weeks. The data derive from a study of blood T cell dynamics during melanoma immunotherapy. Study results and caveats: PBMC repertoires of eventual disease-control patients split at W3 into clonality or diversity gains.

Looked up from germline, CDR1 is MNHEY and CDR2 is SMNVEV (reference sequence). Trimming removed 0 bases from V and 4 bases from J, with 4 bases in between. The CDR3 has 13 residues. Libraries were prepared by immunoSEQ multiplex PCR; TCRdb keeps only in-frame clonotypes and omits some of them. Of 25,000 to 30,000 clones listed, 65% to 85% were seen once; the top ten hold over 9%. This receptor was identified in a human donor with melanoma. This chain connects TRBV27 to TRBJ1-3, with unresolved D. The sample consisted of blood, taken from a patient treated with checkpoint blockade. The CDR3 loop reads CASSLSGGNTIYF. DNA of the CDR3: TGTGCCAGCAGTTTATCGGGCGGAAACACCATATATTTT.